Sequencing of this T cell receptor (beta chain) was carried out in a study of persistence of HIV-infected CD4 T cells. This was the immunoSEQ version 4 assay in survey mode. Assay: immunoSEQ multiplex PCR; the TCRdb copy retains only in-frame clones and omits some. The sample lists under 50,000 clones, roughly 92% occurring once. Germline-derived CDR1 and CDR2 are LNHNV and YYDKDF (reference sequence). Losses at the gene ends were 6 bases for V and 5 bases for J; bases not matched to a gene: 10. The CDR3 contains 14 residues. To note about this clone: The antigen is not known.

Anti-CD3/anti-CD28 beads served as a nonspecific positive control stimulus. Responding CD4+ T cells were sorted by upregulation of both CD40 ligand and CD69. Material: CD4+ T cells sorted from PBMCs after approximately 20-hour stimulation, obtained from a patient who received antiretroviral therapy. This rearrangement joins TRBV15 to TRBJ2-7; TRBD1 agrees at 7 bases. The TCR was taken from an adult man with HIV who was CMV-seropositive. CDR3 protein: CATSVGDRVHEQYF. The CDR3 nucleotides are TGTGCCACCAGTGTAGGAGACAGGGTACACGAGCAGTACTTC.